The 17 T cell receptor beta chains presented below share a single source sample, sequenced in a study of regulatory T cells in long-lasting Graves disease. With iRepertoire HTBI primers and Arm-PCR of CDR3 regions, TCR beta libraries were built. In TCRdb, the multiplex PCR reads were re-called with MiXCR into one record per CDR3 protein. Here the sample spans around 450,000 distinct CDR3 sequences, 14% to 15% being singletons. Documented time point: newly diagnosed GD, antithyroid drugs for less than 3 months. Extracted PBMC RNA gave rise to the TCR library. These data were also filed under a second study, of T cells in Graves' hyperthyroidism and ophthalmopathy.

The source material was peripheral blood mononuclear cells (PBMCs), sampled at new diagnosis, from a patient treated with antithyroid drugs. These receptors all come from a young woman with Graves disease.

In this sample, this clonotype turned up a few times. This chain joins TRBV5-1 and TRBJ1-6; 8 bases fit TRBD1. The CDR3 has 14 residues. Per the germline V gene, CDR1 is SGHRS and CDR2 is YFSETQ. After removal of 2 bases from V and 10 bases from J, the junction contained 5 bases not matched to a gene. The CDR3 spells CASSLTGGRSPLHF. The CDR3 coding sequence is TGCGCCAGCAGCTTAACAGGGGGACGCTCACCCCTCCACTTT.

This clonotype was seen repeatedly, ten times or more. V and J are TRBV18 and TRBJ2-7, with 9 bases aligning to TRBD1. Germline V lookup: CDR1 KGHSH, CDR2 LQKENI. Unmatched junction bases numbered 8, after V lost 6 bases and J lost 2 bases. The CDR3 has 15 amino acids. In DNA, the CDR3 is TGTGCCAGCTCGGAACAGGGGGCTAGGCCCTACGAGCAGTACTTC. Translation: CASSEQGARPYEQYF.

This clonotype appeared a few times. This chain uses TRBV9 with TRBJ2-1; D gene unclear. CDR1 and CDR2 (germline): SGDLS, YYNGEE. V was trimmed by 0 bases and J by 6 bases, leaving 7 bases between them. The CDR3 sequence is 13 residues long. This CDR3 reads CASSVGVSNEQFF. CDR3 bases: TGTGCCAGCAGCGTAGGTGTATCCAATGAGCAGTTCTTC.

The chain carries TRBV7-9 and TRBJ2-5, with TRBD1 matching 7 bases. The CDR3 contains 13 residues. Trimming removed 6 bases from V and 4 bases from J; junction bases left unmatched: 5. CDR1 SEHNR and CDR2 FQNEAQ come from the germline V gene (reference sequence). Here the CDR3 reads CASRSGTVETQYF. CDR3 bases: TGTGCCAGCAGATCCGGGACAGTAGAGACCCAGTACTTC.

V is TRBV12-3 or TRBV12-4 and J is TRBJ1-4; 8 bases agree with TRBD1. This CDR3 is built from 14 residues. The ends lost 6 bases at V and 4 bases at J; junction bases unmatched: 4. CDR3 sequence: CASSNRGINEKLFF. In nucleotides, the CDR3 is TGTGCCAGCAGCAACAGGGGGATTAATGAAAAACTGTTTTTT.

This clonotype was counted at least ten times. The chain is built from TRBV27 and TRBJ1-1, with D possibly matching TRBD1 (5 bases). Germline values: CDR1 MNHEY, CDR2 SMNVEV (reference sequence). This CDR3 has 13 amino acids. Trimming pared 4 bases from V and 1 base from J, leaving 7 bases between. This CDR3 is CASSYRSNTEAFF. In DNA, the CDR3 is TGTGCCAGCAGTTACAGGTCGAACACTGAAGCTTTCTTT.

The V call is TRBV11-2, the J call TRBJ2-3; 12 nucleotides agree with TRBD2. Per the germline V gene, CDR1 is SGHAT and CDR2 is FQNNGV. The CDR3 runs to 17 residues. J gave up 5 bases and V 1 base, and 7 bases lay outside the gene matches. The CDR3 DNA reads as TGTGCCAGCAGCTTAGGAGGGACTAGCGGGTTAAGAGATACGCAGTATTTT. Translated: CASSLGGTSGLRDTQYF.

This clonotype has just a few counts. The chain carries TRBV6-1 and TRBJ1-2; weak D call: TRBD1 (5 bases). In germline, CDR1 is MNHNS, CDR2 SASEGT. V was pared by 6 bases and J by 8 bases, with 16 bases between. CDR3 length: 13 residues. CDR3 bases: TGTGCCAGCAGCCCGGACACCGGGTCGGGCTACACCTTC. Amino acid sequence: CASSPDTGSGYTF.

Only a few counts were recorded for this clonotype. This may stem from a read error, because a much larger clone lies one nucleotide away. This sequence joins TRBV20-1 and TRBJ2-1; tentatively, D is TRBD2 (6 bases). The J call may be incorrect, as the DNA end agrees better with TRBJ2-5. Germline V lookup: CDR1 DFQATT, CDR2 SNEGSKA (reference sequence). The CDR3 has 12 amino acids. CDR3 nucleotide sequence: TGCAGTGCTGGGACTGCCCAAGAGACCCAGTACTTC. Amino acid sequence: CSAGTAQETQYF.

Ten or more counts support this clonotype. The gene calls are TRBV20-1 and TRBJ2-7; D may be TRBD2 (5 bases). Germline V gives CDR1 DFQATT, CDR2 SNEGSKA (reference sequence). V gave up 0 bases and J gave up 0 bases, with 15 bases separating them. The CDR3 is 16 amino acids. The CDR3 is CSARDYSGKSSYEQYF. The CDR3 bases are TGCAGTGCTAGAGATTACTCCGGGAAAAGCTCCTACGAGCAGTACTTC.

This chain joins TRBV10-3 and TRBJ2-2; 10 bases match TRBD2. The length of the CDR3 is 16 residues. Germline lookup yields CDR1 ENHRY and CDR2 SYGVKD. Trimming at V came to 4 bases and at J to 1 base, leaving 3 bases not matched to a gene. CDR3: CAISAIAGGNTGELFF. The CDR3 DNA is TGTGCCATCAGTGCTATAGCGGGAGGGAACACCGGGGAGCTGTTTTTT.

This clonotype was seen a handful of times. The genes are TRBV5-8 and TRBJ2-7, with D possibly matching TRBD2 (6 bases). The CDR3 extends over 15 amino acids. CDR1 and CDR2 (germline): SGHTS, YDEGEE. Trimming took 4 bases from V and 6 from J, leaving 20 bases between them. CDR3 coding DNA: TGTGCCAGCAGCGCGCCGGGAGTTGAGAACGGCGAGCAGTACTTC. Translating it yields CASSAPGVENGEQYF.

J is TRBJ2-2 and V is TRBV20-1, with 8 bases aligning to TRBD1. The J segment lost 1 base and the V segment lost 2 bases, leaving 6 bases of the junction unmatched. Germline V gene data show CDR1 as DFQATT and CDR2 as SNEGSKA (reference sequence). CDR3 length: 16 amino acids. CDR3 DNA sequence: TGCAGTGCTAGACGACCCGGGACAGGGAACACCGGGGAGCTGTTTTTT. This sequence encodes CSARRPGTGNTGELFF.

The V call is TRBV30, the J call TRBJ2-5; no reliable D call. Germline V lookup: CDR1 GTSNPN, CDR2 SVGIG (reference sequence). The CDR3 has 14 amino acids. Trimming left V 0 bases short and J 2 bases short, with 10 bases between. The CDR3 region has the DNA TGTGCCTGGAGTGTGGGTCTGATTCAAGAGACCCAGTACTTC. Amino acid sequence: CAWSVGLIQETQYF.

Regarding this clonotype: A clone one base away is much larger, so this may be a read error. The CDR3 DNA follows: TGTGCCAGCAGCCCTACTCCACTAGCGGGAGGGGGGTATACGCAGTATTTT. Protein product: CASSPTPLAGGGYTQYF. The V and J genes are TRBV3-1 and TRBJ2-3; 13 bases match TRBD2. The CDR3 extends over 17 amino acids. J was trimmed by 7 bases and V by 4 bases; bases with no gene match: 11. Germline values: CDR1 LGHDT, CDR2 YNNKEL (reference sequence).

This clonotype was found many times. This chain joins TRBV18 and TRBJ2-1; 7 bases are shared with TRBD2. The V and J ends lost 8 bases and 7 bases, in that order; junction bases with no gene match: 8. CDR1 and CDR2 from the germline V gene are KGHSH and LQKENI. The CDR3 has 13 residues. CDR3 sequence reads: CASELRELNEQFF. The CDR3 nucleotides are TGTGCCAGCGAGTTGCGGGAGCTGAATGAGCAGTTCTTC.

This clonotype was picked up a small number of times. The rearrangement joins TRBV11-3 to TRBJ2-1, with D uncertain. Germline assignment: CDR1 SGHNT and CDR2 YENEEA. The ends were cut back, 1 base at V and 10 bases at J, with 17 bases in the middle. The CDR3 sequence is 15 residues long. In nucleotides, the CDR3 is TGTGCCAGCAGCTTAGTAGGGCCTGCTGCAAACGAGCAGTTCTTC. Translated, it gives CASSLVGPAANEQFF.